This T cell receptor beta chain appears in the sequencing data of a study of T-cell memory formation after mild COVID-19. Concerning this clonotype itself: Its specificity is unknown.

Using its own MiXCR run on the 5' RACE reads, TCRdb lists one record per CDR3 protein. This sample yields around 50,000 distinct CDR3 sequences, of which 12% are seen a single time; approximately 25% belongs to the top ten. Germline loops: CDR1 WSHSY, CDR2 SAAADI. The CDR3 spans 13 residues. Trimming shortened V by 4 bases and J by 5 bases, and 11 bases separated the two germline ends. Study-level findings and limits: The CD4+ clones that contracted clustered mainly within CM and EM, and the CD8+ clones concentrated in EMRA. Day 15 to 85 contractors were CD4/CD8 balanced; later expanders leaned CD4+.

Sequencing was done on a sample of PBMCs or a T cell subset sorted from them (not recorded which). The sequence was collected from a man between 18 and 35 years old who had mild COVID-19 (a few samples of this study predate the infection). Cell type and time point are not known. The chain employs TRBV10-2 and TRBJ2-5; D is uncertain. This CDR3 is CASSGDPRETQYF. Here the CDR3 DNA reads TGCGCCAGCAGTGGAGATCCGCGGGAGACCCAGTACTTC.